The TCR beta chain described here comes from a study of OX40 agonist ivuxolimab in advanced cancers. Study results and caveats: Compared with CD4+, CD8+ T cells on average had more expanded clones.

Trimming cost V 5 bases and J 9 bases, with 11 bases left between them. This CDR3 has 13 residues. Germline V lookup: CDR1 SGHTA, CDR2 FQGNSA. Collection of blood occurred at baseline, at cycle 4 day 1, and at cycle 7 day 1. Concerning this clone itself: Its cognate antigen is unknown.

Only in-frame clones appear in the TCRdb table, and some are missing; sequencing was by immunoSEQ multiplex PCR. The table shows about 53,000 clones, with 85% to 90% occurring only once. The gene calls are TRBV7-2 and TRBJ1-6; D gene unclear. This TCR was recovered from an adult with an advanced solid tumor such as melanoma, head and neck, liver or kidney cancer. The sample in question was CD4+ or CD8+ T cells sorted from blood, obtained in a trial of the OX40 agonist ivuxolimab. CDR3 DNA: TGTGCCAGCAGCGAATCGCGGGGTTCACCCCTCCACTTT. Amino acids: CASSESRGSPLHF.